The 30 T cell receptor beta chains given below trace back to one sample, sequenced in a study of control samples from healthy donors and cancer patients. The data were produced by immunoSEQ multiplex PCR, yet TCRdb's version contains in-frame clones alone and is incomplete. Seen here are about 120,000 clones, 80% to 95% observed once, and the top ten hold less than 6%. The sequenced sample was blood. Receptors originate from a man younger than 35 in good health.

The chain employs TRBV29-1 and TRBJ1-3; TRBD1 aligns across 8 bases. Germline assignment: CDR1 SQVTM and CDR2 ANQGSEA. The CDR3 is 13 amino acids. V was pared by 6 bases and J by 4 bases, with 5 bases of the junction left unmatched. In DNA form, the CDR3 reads TGCAGCGTAGCCAGACAGGGGGGAAACACCATATATTTT. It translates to CSVARQGGNTIYF.

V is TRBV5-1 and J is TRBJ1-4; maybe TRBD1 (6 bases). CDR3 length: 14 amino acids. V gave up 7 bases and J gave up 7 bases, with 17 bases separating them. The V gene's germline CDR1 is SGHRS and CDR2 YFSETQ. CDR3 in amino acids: CASRNRGGSEKLFF. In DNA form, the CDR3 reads TGCGCCAGCCGGAACCGAGGGGGTAGTGAAAAACTGTTTTTT.

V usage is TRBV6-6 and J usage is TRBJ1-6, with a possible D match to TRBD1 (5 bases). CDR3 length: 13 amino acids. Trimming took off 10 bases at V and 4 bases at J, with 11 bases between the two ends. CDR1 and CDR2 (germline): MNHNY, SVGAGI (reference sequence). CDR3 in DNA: TGTGCCATCGCGGGACTATATAATTCACCCCTCCACTTT. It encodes CAIAGLYNSPLHF.

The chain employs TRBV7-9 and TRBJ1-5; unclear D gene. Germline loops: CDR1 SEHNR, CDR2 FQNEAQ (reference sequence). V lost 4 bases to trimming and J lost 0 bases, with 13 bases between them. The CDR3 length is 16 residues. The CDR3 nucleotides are TGTGCCAGCAGCTCCCCAGACCCTTATAGCAATCAGCCCCAGCATTTT. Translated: CASSSPDPYSNQPQHF.

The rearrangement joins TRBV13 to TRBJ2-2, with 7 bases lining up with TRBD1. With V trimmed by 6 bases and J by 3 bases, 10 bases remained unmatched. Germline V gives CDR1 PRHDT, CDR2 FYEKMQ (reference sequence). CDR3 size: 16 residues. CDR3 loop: CASRALDRTYTGELFF. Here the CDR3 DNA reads TGTGCCAGCAGGGCTCTGGACAGGACCTACACCGGGGAGCTGTTTTTT.

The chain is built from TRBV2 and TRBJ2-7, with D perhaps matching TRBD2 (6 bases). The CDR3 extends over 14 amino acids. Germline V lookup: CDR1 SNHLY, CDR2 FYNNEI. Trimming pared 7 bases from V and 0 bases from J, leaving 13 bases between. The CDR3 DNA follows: TGTGCCAGCACCCTCGATAGCGGCTCCTACGAGCAGTACTTC. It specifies CASTLDSGSYEQYF.

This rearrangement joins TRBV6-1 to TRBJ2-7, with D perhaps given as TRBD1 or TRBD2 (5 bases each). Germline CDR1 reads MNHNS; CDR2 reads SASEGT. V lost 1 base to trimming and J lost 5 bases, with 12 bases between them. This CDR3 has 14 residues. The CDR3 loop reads CASSEGGAVDEQYF. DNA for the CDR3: TGTGCCAGCAGTGAAGGAGGGGCGGTCGACGAGCAGTACTTC.

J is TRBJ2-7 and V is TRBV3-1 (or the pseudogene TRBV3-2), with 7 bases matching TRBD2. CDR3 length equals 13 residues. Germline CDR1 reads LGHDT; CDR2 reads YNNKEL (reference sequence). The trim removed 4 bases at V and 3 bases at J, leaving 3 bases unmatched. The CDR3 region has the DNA TGTGCCAGCAGCCGACTAGCTCACTACGAGCAGTACTTC. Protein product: CASSRLAHYEQYF.

CDR3 sequence: CASSLTWFSNEQFF. CDR3 nucleotides: TGTGCCAGCAGCTTAACCTGGTTCTCCAATGAGCAGTTCTTC. The gene calls are TRBV7-3 and TRBJ2-1; no definite D call. The CDR3 loop spans 14 amino acids. Germline V gives CDR1 SGHTA, CDR2 FQGTGA. V was shortened by 0 bases and J by 6 bases, with 9 bases between the two germline ends.

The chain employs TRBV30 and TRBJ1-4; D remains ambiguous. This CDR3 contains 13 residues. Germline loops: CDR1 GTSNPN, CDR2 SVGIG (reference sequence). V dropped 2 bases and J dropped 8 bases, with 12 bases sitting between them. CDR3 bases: TGTGCCTGGAGTCGAACTCCTAGGGAAAAACTGTTTTTT. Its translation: CAWSRTPREKLFF.

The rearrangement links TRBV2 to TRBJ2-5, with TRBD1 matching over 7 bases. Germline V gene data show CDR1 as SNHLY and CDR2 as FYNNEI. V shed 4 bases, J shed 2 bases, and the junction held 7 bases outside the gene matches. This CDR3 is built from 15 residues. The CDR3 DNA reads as TGTGCCAGCAGTGGCCGGACAGGATTACAAGAGACCCAGTACTTC. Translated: CASSGRTGLQETQYF.

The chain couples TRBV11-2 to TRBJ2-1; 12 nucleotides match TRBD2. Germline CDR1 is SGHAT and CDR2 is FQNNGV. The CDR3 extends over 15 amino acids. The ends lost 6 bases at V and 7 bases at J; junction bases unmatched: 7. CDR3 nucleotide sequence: TGTGCCAGCAGGCCTAGCGGGGGGGCGTTAAATGAGCAGTTCTTC. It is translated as CASRPSGGALNEQFF. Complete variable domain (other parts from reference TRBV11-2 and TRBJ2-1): EAGVAQSPRYKIIEKRQSVAFWCNPISGHATLYWYQQILGQGPKLLIQFQNNGVVDDSQLPKDRFSAERLKGVDSTLKIQPAKLEDSAVYLCASRPSGGALNEQFFGPGTRLTVL.

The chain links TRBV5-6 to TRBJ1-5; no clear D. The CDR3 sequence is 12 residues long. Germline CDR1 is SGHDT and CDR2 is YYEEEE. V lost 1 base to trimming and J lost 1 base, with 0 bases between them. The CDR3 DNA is TGTGCCAGCAGCTTGAGCAATCAGCCCCAGCATTTT. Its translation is CASSLSNQPQHF.

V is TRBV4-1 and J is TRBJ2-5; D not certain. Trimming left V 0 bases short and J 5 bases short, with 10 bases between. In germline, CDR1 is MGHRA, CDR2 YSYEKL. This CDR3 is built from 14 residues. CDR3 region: CASSQDYTSETQYF. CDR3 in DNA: TGCGCCAGCAGCCAAGATTACACTTCGGAGACCCAGTACTTC.

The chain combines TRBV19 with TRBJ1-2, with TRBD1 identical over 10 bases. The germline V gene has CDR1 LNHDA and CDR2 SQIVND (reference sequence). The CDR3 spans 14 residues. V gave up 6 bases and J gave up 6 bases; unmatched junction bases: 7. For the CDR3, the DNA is TGTGCCAGTAGAGAATTGACAGGGGGCAATGGCTACACCTTC. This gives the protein CASRELTGGNGYTF.

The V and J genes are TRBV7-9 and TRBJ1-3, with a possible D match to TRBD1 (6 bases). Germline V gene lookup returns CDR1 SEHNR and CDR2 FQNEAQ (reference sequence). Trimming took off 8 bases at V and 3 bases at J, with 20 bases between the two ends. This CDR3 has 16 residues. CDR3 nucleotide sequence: TGTGCCAGCGGAACGCTGGGGGCTGTGGGTGGAAACACCATATATTTT. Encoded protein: CASGTLGAVGGNTIYF. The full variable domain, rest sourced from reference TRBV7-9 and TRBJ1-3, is DTGVSQNPRHKITKRGQNVTFRCDPISEHNRLYWYRQTLGQGPEFLTYFQNEAQLEKSRLLSDRFSAERPKGSFSTLEIQRTEQGDSAMYLCASGTLGAVGGNTIYFGEGSWLTVV.

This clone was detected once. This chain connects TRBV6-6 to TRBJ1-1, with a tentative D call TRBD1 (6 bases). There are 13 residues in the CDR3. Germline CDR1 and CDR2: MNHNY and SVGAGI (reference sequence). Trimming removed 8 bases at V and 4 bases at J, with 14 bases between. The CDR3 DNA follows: TGTGCCAGCTGTAGGCAGGGGAGCACTGAAGCTTTCTTT. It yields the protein CASCRQGSTEAFF.

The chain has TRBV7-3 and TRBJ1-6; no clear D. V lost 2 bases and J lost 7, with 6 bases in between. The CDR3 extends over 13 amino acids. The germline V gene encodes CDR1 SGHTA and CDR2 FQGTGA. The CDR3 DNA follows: TGTGCCAGCAGCTTAGAAGGGAATTCACCCCTCCACTTT. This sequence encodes CASSLEGNSPLHF.

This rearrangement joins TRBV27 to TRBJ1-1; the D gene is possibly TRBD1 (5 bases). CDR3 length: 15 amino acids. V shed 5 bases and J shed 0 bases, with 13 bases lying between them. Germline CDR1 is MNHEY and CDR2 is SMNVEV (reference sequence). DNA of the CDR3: TGTGCCAGCAGTCGCGGCTCAGGGATGAACACTGAAGCTTTCTTT. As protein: CASSRGSGMNTEAFF.

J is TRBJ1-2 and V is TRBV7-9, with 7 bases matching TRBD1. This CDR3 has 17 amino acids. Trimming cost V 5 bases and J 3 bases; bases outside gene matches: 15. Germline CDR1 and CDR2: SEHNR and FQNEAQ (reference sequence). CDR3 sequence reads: CASSPLAMRQGDYGYTF. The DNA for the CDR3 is TGTGCCAGCAGCCCCCTTGCGATGAGACAGGGTGACTATGGCTACACCTTC.

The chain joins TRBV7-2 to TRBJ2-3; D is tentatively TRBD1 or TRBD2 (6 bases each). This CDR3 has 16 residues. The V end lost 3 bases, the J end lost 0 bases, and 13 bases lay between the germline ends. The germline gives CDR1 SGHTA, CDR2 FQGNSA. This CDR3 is CASSFFPGASTDTQYF. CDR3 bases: TGTGCCAGCAGCTTCTTTCCGGGGGCCAGCACAGATACGCAGTATTTT.

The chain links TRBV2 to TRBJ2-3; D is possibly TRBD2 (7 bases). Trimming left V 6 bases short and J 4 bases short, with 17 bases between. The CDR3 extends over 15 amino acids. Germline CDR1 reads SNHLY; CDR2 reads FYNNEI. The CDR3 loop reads CASRPSRGAPDTQYF. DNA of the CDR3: TGTGCCAGCAGACCCAGCCGGGGGGCCCCAGATACGCAGTATTTT.

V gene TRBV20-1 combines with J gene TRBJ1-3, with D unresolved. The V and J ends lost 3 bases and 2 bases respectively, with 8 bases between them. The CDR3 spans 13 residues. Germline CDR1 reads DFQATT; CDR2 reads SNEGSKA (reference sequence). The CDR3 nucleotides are TGCAGTGCTAGTAGAGGGACTGGAAACACCATATATTTT. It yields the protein CSASRGTGNTIYF.

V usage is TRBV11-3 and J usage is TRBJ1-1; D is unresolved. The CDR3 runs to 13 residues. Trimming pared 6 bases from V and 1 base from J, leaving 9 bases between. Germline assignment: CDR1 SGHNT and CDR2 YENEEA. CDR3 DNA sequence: TGTGCCAGCAGGCAGGACCAGAACACTGAAGCTTTCTTT. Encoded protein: CASRQDQNTEAFF.

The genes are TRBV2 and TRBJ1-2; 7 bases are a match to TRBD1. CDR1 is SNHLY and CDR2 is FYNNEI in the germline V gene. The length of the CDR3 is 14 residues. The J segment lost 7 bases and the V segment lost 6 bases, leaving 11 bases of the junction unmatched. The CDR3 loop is CASRSTGDDRGYTF. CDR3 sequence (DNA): TGTGCCAGCAGATCAACAGGGGACGATCGTGGCTACACCTTC.

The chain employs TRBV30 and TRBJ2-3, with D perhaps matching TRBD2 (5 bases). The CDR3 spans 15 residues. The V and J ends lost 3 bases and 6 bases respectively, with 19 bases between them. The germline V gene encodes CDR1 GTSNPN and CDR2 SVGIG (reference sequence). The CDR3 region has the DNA TGTGCCTGGAGCAGGACTGATTCGGGTAGGGATACGCAGTATTTT. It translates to CAWSRTDSGRDTQYF.

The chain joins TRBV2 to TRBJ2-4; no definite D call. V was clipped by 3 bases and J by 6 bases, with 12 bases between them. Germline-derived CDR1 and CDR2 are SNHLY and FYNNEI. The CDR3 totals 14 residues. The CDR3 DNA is TGTGCCAGCAGTGACGGGTCACCGGGAAACATTCAGTACTTC. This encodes CASSDGSPGNIQYF.

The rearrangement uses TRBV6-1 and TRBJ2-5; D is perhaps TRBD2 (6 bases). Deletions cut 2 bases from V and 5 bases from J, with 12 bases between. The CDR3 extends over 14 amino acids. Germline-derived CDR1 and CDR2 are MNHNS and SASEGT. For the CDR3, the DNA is TGTGCCAGCAGTGAAAAGACTAGTTGGGAGACCCAGTACTTC. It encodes CASSEKTSWETQYF.

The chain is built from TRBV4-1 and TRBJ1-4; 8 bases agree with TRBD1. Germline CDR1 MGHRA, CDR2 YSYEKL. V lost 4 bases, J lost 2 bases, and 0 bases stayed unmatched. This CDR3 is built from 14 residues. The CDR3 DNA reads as TGCGCCAGCAGCCGACAGGGGACTAATGAAAAACTGTTTTTT. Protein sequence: CASSRQGTNEKLFF.

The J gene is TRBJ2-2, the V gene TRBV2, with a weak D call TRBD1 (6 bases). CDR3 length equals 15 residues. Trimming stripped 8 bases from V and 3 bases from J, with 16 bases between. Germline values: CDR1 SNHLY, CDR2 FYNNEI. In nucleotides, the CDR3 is TGTGCCAGCCGTACAGGGTCAGGTGACACCGGGGAGCTGTTTTTT. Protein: CASRTGSGDTGELFF.